The 21 T cell receptor beta chains listed next were all sequenced from one sample in a study of metastatic and nonmetastatic thyroid tumors. TCRdb re-clonotyped the PCR reads via MiXCR. The sample contains 4,700 or so clones, 23% of which appear only once. Each patient came to thyroid surgery without any prior treatment (of any kind). Sequences were obtained from tumor tissue. Receptor source: a male donor with papillary thyroid cancer or a benign thyroid nodule (not recorded which). Some clones in this sample may be carry-over from other donors' samples.

V gene TRBV5-1 combines with J gene TRBJ1-2; 8 bases are a match to TRBD1. CDR1 and CDR2 from the germline V gene are SGHRS and YFSETQ. This CDR3 is built from 13 residues. V shed 4 bases and J 7 bases; nucleotides not matched to a gene: 6. The CDR3 loop is CASSPTGVGGYTF. CDR3 bases: TGCGCCAGCAGCCCGACAGGGGTCGGTGGCTACACCTTC.

This clone is medium-sized within its sample. This rearrangement joins TRBV20-1 to TRBJ2-1, with unresolved D. The V gene's germline CDR1 is DFQATT and CDR2 SNEGSKA (reference sequence). The CDR3 runs 15 residues. Between the trimmed V and J ends, which lost 0 bases and 8 bases, there was a span of 17 bases. This chain's CDR3 is CSARDLTRSPHEQFF. The CDR3 DNA sequence: TGCAGTGCTAGAGATCTGACCCGAAGCCCCCATGAGCAGTTCTTC.

This clone came up many times. The rearrangement links TRBV3-1 to TRBJ2-5; no reliable D call. The V end lost 1 base, the J end lost 6 bases, and 3 bases lay between the germline ends. This CDR3 spans 11 amino acids. The V gene's germline CDR1 is LGHDT and CDR2 YNNKEL (reference sequence). The CDR3, as DNA: TGTGCCAGCAGCCAAGTGAAGACCCAGTACTTC. It specifies CASSQVKTQYF.

This clone was found a few times. The V call is TRBV28, the J call TRBJ2-1; 7 bases match TRBD2. Trimming removed 4 bases from V and 6 bases from J; junction bases left unmatched: 12. Germline V gene data show CDR1 as MDHEN and CDR2 as SYDVKM. The CDR3 spans 16 residues. The DNA for the CDR3 is TGTGCCAGCAGTTCCCCCGGGACTACTAGGAGCAATGAGCAGTTCTTC. This translates into CASSSPGTTRSNEQFF.

J is TRBJ1-6 and V is TRBV11-2; D remains ambiguous. Trimming took off 5 bases at V and 7 bases at J, with 12 bases between the two ends. Germline CDR1 reads SGHAT; CDR2 reads FQNNGV. The CDR3 has 14 residues. The CDR3 spells CASSLGSPNSPLHF. The CDR3 DNA is TGTGCCAGCAGCCTTGGGTCTCCAAATTCACCCCTCCACTTT.

This clone was seen a handful of times. The V gene is TRBV6-4, the J gene TRBJ1-1; D call uncertain. In germline, CDR1 is MRHNA, CDR2 SNTAGT. This CDR3 comprises 11 residues. Trimming pared 5 bases from V and 4 bases from J, leaving 5 bases between. CDR3 amino acids: CASSLVTEAFF. CDR3 DNA: TGTGCCAGCAGTTTGGTCACTGAAGCTTTCTTT.

This sequence joins TRBV5-1 and TRBJ2-1; D uncertain. Germline V gene lookup returns CDR1 SGHRS and CDR2 YFSETQ. V was shortened by 1 base and J by 3 bases, with 11 bases between the two germline ends. The CDR3 is 15 residues long. Written as DNA, the CDR3 is TGCGCCAGCAGCTTGTGGCAGGACCTCTACAATGAGCAGTTCTTC. This codes for CASSLWQDLYNEQFF.

This clone turned up a few times. Its ends do not fully match the called genes, so a read error is possible. V is TRBV6-5 and J is TRBJ2-6; D perhaps matches TRBD1 (6 bases). Germline values: CDR1 MNHEY, CDR2 SVGAGI. This CDR3 is built from 18 residues. The CDR3 region has the DNA TGTGCCAGCAGTTACTGGGACACCTCTGGCTCTTGGGCCAACGTCCTGACCTTC. Translating it yields CASSYWDTSGSWANVLTF.

Only a few counts were recorded for this clone. J is TRBJ2-7 and V is TRBV28, with D maybe TRBD2 (6 bases). Trimming removed 8 bases from V and 0 bases from J, with 17 bases in between. This CDR3 is 15 amino acids long. From germline, CDR1 is MDHEN and CDR2 SYDVKM. CDR3 in amino acids: CASGLGGLYSYEQYF. CDR3 sequence (DNA): TGTGCCAGCGGACTGGGTGGACTATACTCCTACGAGCAGTACTTC.

This chain links TRBV20-1 with TRBJ2-3; D gene ambiguous. CDR3 length: 12 residues. V lost 5 bases, J lost 4 bases, and 10 bases lay in between. Germline values: CDR1 DFQATT, CDR2 SNEGSKA (reference sequence). The chain's CDR3 is CSASRLSDTQYF. DNA of the CDR3: TGCAGTGCTTCCCGACTCTCAGATACGCAGTATTTT.

This clone came up a few times. The CDR3 nucleotides are TGTGCCAGCAGTGAATGGGTCAGGGCTAACTATGGCTACACCTTC. Amino acids: CASSEWVRANYGYTF. This chain joins TRBV2 and TRBJ1-2; TRBD1 is a possible D gene (5 bases). V shed 2 bases and J shed 0 bases, with 10 bases lying between them. The CDR3 runs 15 residues. Looked up from germline, CDR1 is SNHLY and CDR2 is FYNNEI.

In nucleotides, the CDR3 is TGTGCCAGCAGTTACTCGAGTTCCCCAGGCAATGAGCAGTTCTTC. It encodes CASSYSSSPGNEQFF. This chain links TRBV6-2 or TRBV6-3 with TRBJ2-1; D call uncertain. The CDR3 contains 15 residues. V was pared by 0 bases and J by 6 bases, with 12 bases between. Germline CDR1 reads MNHEY; CDR2 reads SVGEGT.

This clone was counted at least ten times. The rearrangement joins TRBV3-1 to TRBJ1-5; no clear D. Deletions cut 3 bases from V and 7 bases from J, with 13 bases between. Germline CDR1 LGHDT, CDR2 YNNKEL (reference sequence). This CDR3 has 14 amino acids. The DNA for the CDR3 is TGTGCCAGCAGCCAGAGGCAGGCTAAACAGCCCCAGCATTTT. Amino acid sequence: CASSQRQAKQPQHF.

This clone was seen repeatedly, ten times or more. The rearrangement joins TRBV5-1 to TRBJ2-3; the D gene is possibly TRBD2 (6 bases). The CDR3 spans 16 residues. CDR1 is SGHRS and CDR2 is YFSETQ in the germline V gene. The V and J ends lost 0 bases and 0 bases respectively, with 11 bases between them. The CDR3 loop is CASSLAGSASTDTQYF. The CDR3 DNA sequence: TGCGCCAGCAGCTTGGCCGGGAGTGCTAGCACAGATACGCAGTATTTT.

The rearrangement joins TRBV2 to TRBJ2-1, with D perhaps matching TRBD2 (6 bases). Trimming left V 5 bases short and J 7 bases short, with 18 bases between. Per the germline V gene, CDR1 is SNHLY and CDR2 is FYNNEI. CDR3 length equals 15 residues. DNA of the CDR3: TGTGCCAGCAGTCCTCGGCGGGCGGGGAATAATGAGCAGTTCTTC. Translated, it gives CASSPRRAGNNEQFF.

This clone appeared a few times. The J gene is TRBJ2-1, the V gene TRBV12-3 or TRBV12-4, with 9 bases fitting TRBD1. The CDR3 length is 13 residues. V lost 6 bases and J lost 8; bases outside the gene matches: 5. The CDR3 loop reads CASSPTGGYEQFF. The CDR3 coding sequence is TGTGCCAGCAGCCCTACAGGGGGCTATGAGCAGTTCTTC.

The chain uses TRBV30 and TRBJ2-2, with 7 bases lining up with TRBD2. J lost 3 bases, V lost 0 bases, and 4 bases had no gene match. Germline CDR1 reads GTSNPN; CDR2 reads SVGIG (reference sequence). The CDR3 spans 15 residues. The CDR3 loop is CAWSVPSGDTGELFF. The CDR3 DNA is TGTGCCTGGAGTGTACCCAGCGGGGACACCGGGGAGCTGTTTTTT.

This clone was seen more than once but under ten times. The J gene is TRBJ2-3, the V gene TRBV6-5, with 7 bases lining up with TRBD2. Germline V gene lookup returns CDR1 MNHEY and CDR2 SVGAGI. With 2 bases clipped from V and 0 bases from J, the junction kept 5 bases outside the gene matches. The CDR3 is 16 residues long. The CDR3 spells CASSYGRGWSTDTQYF. CDR3 DNA: TGTGCCAGCAGTTACGGGCGGGGGTGGAGCACAGATACGCAGTATTTT.

The chain couples TRBV2 to TRBJ1-2; D remains unclear. V shed 7 bases and J shed 3 bases, with 12 bases lying between them. Per the germline V gene, CDR1 is SNHLY and CDR2 is FYNNEI. The CDR3 runs 13 residues. CDR3 in amino acids: CASTRDRDYGYTF. Here the CDR3 DNA reads TGTGCCAGCACTCGGGATAGGGACTATGGCTACACCTTC.

V gene TRBV6-2 or TRBV6-3 combines with J gene TRBJ2-7; D gene ambiguous. The V gene lost 2 bases and the J gene lost 2 bases, with 19 bases spanning the gap. Germline values: CDR1 MNHEY, CDR2 SVGEGT. This CDR3 has 17 residues. CDR3 region: CASSYPRAAAAPYEQYF. The CDR3 DNA reads TGTGCCAGCAGTTACCCAAGGGCGGCGGCGGCCCCCTACGAGCAGTACTTC.

The J gene is TRBJ1-2, the V gene TRBV20-1; D is unclear. Germline V gene data show CDR1 as DFQATT and CDR2 as SNEGSKA (reference sequence). Trimming shortened V by 6 bases and J by 9 bases, and 20 bases separated the two germline ends. The CDR3 runs 13 residues. CDR3 nucleotide sequence: TGCAGTGCCGAGGGTGGTGAGGGCGTGCGCTACACCTTC. Its translation: CSAEGGEGVRYTF.